This T cell receptor beta chain was identified in a study of blood T cells in healthy people across ages. Study-level background: About one barcoded TCR beta cDNA was captured per two T cells. Study observations and caveats: It was the long-lived donors that had more naive CD4+ cells and higher diversity than aged donors.

Together with a sample-barcoded 5' primer, a J-beta primer mix was included in a second PCR lasting roughly 6 to 12 cycles. Each of the cDNA molecules was tagged by a template-switch adaptor with 12 random nucleotides. Using its own MiXCR run on the 5' RACE reads, TCRdb lists one record per CDR3 protein. In the table there are around 990,000 distinct CDR3 sequences, roughly 24% of which are singletons. This clonotype was counted between two and nine times. As yet, its antigen is unknown. This CDR3 spans 13 amino acids. V was clipped by 4 bases and J by 6 bases, with 14 bases between them. The germline gives CDR1 SQVTM, CDR2 ANQGSEA. These same records also appear under a second study, on T cells of mothers and their children. That study reports: Extracted RNA, in its entirety, went into cDNA synthesis at approximately 1.5 ug per 15 ul.

The sample was blood. The chain recombines TRBV29-1 with TRBJ2-3; D is uncertain. The clonotype was recovered from a girl aged 2-10 years in good health. CDR3 loop: CSVATPRADTQYF. Written as DNA, the CDR3 is TGCAGCGTTGCGACTCCTCGGGCCGATACGCAGTATTTT.